The 28 T cell receptor beta chains below were found in one sample sequenced in a study of blood T cell repertoires in COVID-19. Sequencing used immunoSEQ multiplex PCR; TCRdb keeps in-frame clones, though not all of them. This table has roughly 250,000 clones, around 90% appearing once. Material for sequencing was PBMCs or T cells enriched from blood (not recorded which). The receptors here all came from a woman between 18 and 29 years old who had recovered from COVID-19.

The rearrangement joins TRBV2 to TRBJ1-2, with D perhaps matching TRBD1 (5 bases). The CDR3 contains 14 residues. V lost 4 bases and J 7 bases, leaving 16 bases between the germline ends. Per the germline V gene, CDR1 is SNHLY and CDR2 is FYNNEI. Here the CDR3 DNA reads TGTGCCAGCAGTGTAGAGGAGGGGAGAGGTGGCTACACCTTC. Its translation is CASSVEEGRGGYTF.

The CDR3 region has the DNA TGCGCCAGCAGCTTGGCCCTGGTCGGAACTAATGAAAAACTGTTTTTT. Its translation: CASSLALVGTNEKLFF. The chain has TRBV5-1 and TRBJ1-4; no clear D gene. V gave up 0 bases and J gave up 1 base, with 10 bases separating them. The CDR3 extends over 16 amino acids. Germline assignment: CDR1 SGHRS and CDR2 YFSETQ. Combining the CDR3 with reference TRBV5-1 and TRBJ1-4 gives the whole variable domain KAGVTQTPRYLIKTRGQQVTLSCSPISGHRSVSWYQQTPGQGLQFLFEYFSETQRNKGNFPGRFSGRQFSNSRSEMNVSTLELGDSALYLCASSLALVGTNEKLFFGSGTQLSVL.

This clone was detected a few times. The V and J genes are TRBV2 and TRBJ2-1, with a tentative D call TRBD1 (6 bases). Germline lookup yields CDR1 SNHLY and CDR2 FYNNEI. Trimming stripped 8 bases from V and 9 bases from J, with 17 bases between. This CDR3 comprises 13 residues. CDR3 sequence: CASSPVRGSEQFF. The CDR3, as DNA: TGTGCCAGCTCCCCGGTCAGGGGATCTGAGCAGTTCTTC.

The chain joins TRBV19 to TRBJ2-7, with TRBD2 matching 7 bases. The CDR3 is made up of 16 amino acids. Losses at the gene ends were 0 bases for V and 0 bases for J; bases not matched to a gene: 5. Germline V gene data show CDR1 as LNHDA and CDR2 as SQIVND (reference sequence). CDR3 amino acids: CASSIDAGGSSYEQYF. CDR3 nucleotide sequence: TGTGCCAGTAGTATAGATGCGGGCGGGAGCTCCTACGAGCAGTACTTC.

J is TRBJ2-7 and V is TRBV7-8, with 8 bases matching TRBD2. The junction had 18 bases not matched to a gene; V was cut back by 5 bases and J by 3 bases. There are 18 residues in the CDR3. Germline V lookup: CDR1 SGHVS, CDR2 FQNEAQ. The CDR3 sequence is CASSRRSSSGGLVYEQYF. The CDR3 DNA sequence: TGTGCCAGCAGCCGACGTTCCAGCAGCGGGGGTCTTGTCTACGAGCAGTACTTC.

The chain joins TRBV11-2 to TRBJ1-1; D is unresolved. V lost 4 bases and J lost 5, with 17 bases in between. This CDR3 contains 15 residues. CDR1 SGHAT and CDR2 FQNNGV come from the germline V gene. CDR3 sequence: CASSSNSGSWTEAFF. In DNA, the CDR3 is TGTGCCAGCAGCTCAAACAGTGGGAGTTGGACTGAAGCTTTCTTT.

V usage is TRBV11-1 and J usage is TRBJ2-7; perhaps TRBD2 as D (6 bases). V was pared by 4 bases and J by 0 bases, with 13 bases between. The CDR3 runs 15 residues. Germline values: CDR1 SGHAT, CDR2 FQDESV (reference sequence). The CDR3 reads CASSSAGRASYEQYF. In nucleotides, the CDR3 is TGTGCCAGCAGCTCTGCGGGGCGCGCCTCCTACGAGCAGTACTTC.

V and J are TRBV5-1 and TRBJ2-3; weak D call: TRBD1 (7 bases). The germline V gene encodes CDR1 SGHRS and CDR2 YFSETQ. V was shortened by 4 bases and J by 4 bases, with 19 bases between the two germline ends. The CDR3 loop spans 16 amino acids. The CDR3 is CASSPPQGGGADTQYF. Here the CDR3 DNA reads TGCGCCAGCAGCCCCCCTCAGGGGGGAGGTGCAGATACGCAGTATTTT.

Only one count was recorded for this clone. The rearrangement uses TRBV5-1 and TRBJ2-2; 11 bases are a match to TRBD2. Per germline, CDR1 SGHRS and CDR2 YFSETQ. The CDR3 runs 15 residues. V was pared by 4 bases and J by 3 bases, with 2 bases of the junction left unmatched. CDR3 sequence reads: CASSTTSGDTGELFF. CDR3 DNA sequence: TGCGCCAGCAGCACGACTAGCGGGGACACCGGGGAGCTGTTTTTT.

This chain uses TRBV9 with TRBJ2-7; the match to TRBD2 covers 7 bases. Trimming removed 2 bases from V and 3 bases from J; junction bases left unmatched: 11. The germline V gene has CDR1 SGDLS and CDR2 YYNGEE. The CDR3 spans 16 residues. The CDR3 DNA follows: TGTGCCAGCAGCGTCGGCCCTGAGGCTAGCGGCTACGAGCAGTACTTC. Translated, it gives CASSVGPEASGYEQYF.

This chain uses TRBV4-1 with TRBJ1-5, with no clear D. Per the germline V gene, CDR1 is MGHRA and CDR2 is YSYEKL. V lost 1 base to trimming and J lost 4 bases, with 23 bases between them. The CDR3 has 19 amino acids. The CDR3 region is CASSQGLLVRMADNQPQHF. DNA for the CDR3: TGCGCCAGCAGCCAAGGTCTCTTAGTACGAATGGCGGATAATCAGCCCCAGCATTTT.

This chain links TRBV29-1 with TRBJ2-7, with 8 bases lining up with TRBD1. Trimming cost V 7 bases and J 6 bases; bases outside gene matches: 5. The CDR3 runs 11 residues. The germline CDR1 and CDR2 sequences are SQVTM and ANQGSEA. Here the CDR3 DNA reads TGCAGCGGAACAGGGGGGTCCGAGCAGTACTTC. This gives the protein CSGTGGSEQYF.

In DNA, the CDR3 is TGTGCCAGCAGACGGACTAGCGGGGGGCCTGGCAATGAGCAGTTCTTC. This codes for CASRRTSGGPGNEQFF. V and J are TRBV2 and TRBJ2-1; TRBD2 matches at 14 bases. CDR3 length equals 16 residues. Germline lookup yields CDR1 SNHLY and CDR2 FYNNEI. Losses at the gene ends were 6 bases for V and 6 bases for J; bases not matched to a gene: 7. The entire variable domain, with the rest obtained from reference TRBV2 and TRBJ2-1, is as follows: EPEVTQTPSHQVTQMGQEVILRCVPISNHLYFYWYRQILGQKVEFLVSFYNNEISEKSEIFDDQFSVERPDGSNFTLKIRSTKLEDSAMYFCASRRTSGGPGNEQFFGPGTRLTVL.

The V gene is TRBV28, the J gene TRBJ2-3, with D unclear. CDR1 and CDR2 (germline): MDHEN, SYDVKM. This CDR3 spans 13 amino acids. With 5 bases removed from V and 2 bases from J, the gap between germline ends came to 8 bases. CDR3 sequence reads: CASSPVYTDTQYF. The CDR3 nucleotides read TGTGCCAGCAGTCCGGTTTACACAGATACGCAGTATTTT.

The CDR3 region has the DNA TGTGCCAGCAGTTTTGGGCCAGCGGCAGCCTATAATTCACCCCTCCACTTT. Translation: CASSFGPAAAYNSPLHF. The V and J genes are TRBV27 and TRBJ1-6; D is unresolved. The CDR3 spans 17 residues. Germline V CDR1 and CDR2: MNHEY, SMNVEV (reference sequence). The V end was cut by 3 bases, the J end by 2 bases, with 14 bases between.

The V and J genes are TRBV9 and TRBJ2-7, with D tentatively TRBD2 (6 bases). The CDR3 runs 15 residues. CDR1 SGDLS and CDR2 YYNGEE come from the germline V gene. V gave up 0 bases and J gave up 2 bases, with 12 bases separating them. CDR3 bases: TGTGCCAGCAGCGTAGCTGCGGGGTTCGCCTACGAGCAGTACTTC. Encoded protein: CASSVAAGFAYEQYF.

The chain joins TRBV7-2 to TRBJ1-2; TRBD1 agrees at 8 bases. With 2 bases clipped from V and 8 bases from J, the junction kept 10 bases outside the gene matches. From germline, CDR1 is SGHTA and CDR2 FQGNSA. CDR3 length equals 15 residues. The CDR3 bases are TGTGCCAGCAGCTTAAATCCCGGACAGGGTGGGGGCTACACCTTC. Residues: CASSLNPGQGGGYTF.

This chain joins TRBV5-4 and TRBJ1-2, with 12 bases lining up with TRBD1. After removal of 5 bases from V and 8 bases from J, the junction contained 7 bases not matched to a gene. Germline-derived CDR1 and CDR2 are SGHNT and YYREEE (reference sequence). This CDR3 has 14 amino acids. The CDR3 sequence is CASRTGQGAGGYTF. The CDR3 DNA reads as TGTGCCAGCAGGACGGGACAGGGGGCAGGCGGCTACACCTTC.

The chain is built from TRBV5-1 and TRBJ2-7; a possible D gene is TRBD2 (5 bases). CDR1 SGHRS and CDR2 YFSETQ come from the germline V gene. The CDR3 is 17 amino acids. Trimming cost V 0 bases and J 4 bases, with 20 bases left between them. The CDR3 DNA is TGCGCCAGCAGCTTGGCGGTCGGGGTTAATAGTGGGTACGAGCAGTACTTC. Its translation: CASSLAVGVNSGYEQYF.

The chain joins TRBV4-2 to TRBJ1-3; D not certain. Germline V gene data show CDR1 as LGHNA and CDR2 as YNFKEQ. The V gene lost 2 bases and the J gene lost 4 bases, with 18 bases spanning the gap. This CDR3 is 17 amino acids long. The chain's CDR3 is CASSQRRVEEEGNTIYF. In DNA form, the CDR3 reads TGTGCCAGCAGCCAACGTCGGGTGGAAGAAGAGGGAAACACCATATATTTT.

The chain links TRBV5-1 to TRBJ1-4, with 8 nucleotides matching TRBD1. Germline loops: CDR1 SGHRS, CDR2 YFSETQ. V shed 2 bases, J shed 1 base, and the junction held 4 bases outside the gene matches. There are 16 residues in the CDR3. CDR3 DNA sequence: TGCGCCAGCAGCTTCGGACAGGGCGGAACTAATGAAAAACTGTTTTTT. It specifies CASSFGQGGTNEKLFF. The whole variable domain, filled in from reference TRBV5-1 and TRBJ1-4, reads KAGVTQTPRYLIKTRGQQVTLSCSPISGHRSVSWYQQTPGQGLQFLFEYFSETQRNKGNFPGRFSGRQFSNSRSEMNVSTLELGDSALYLCASSFGQGGTNEKLFFGSGTQLSVL.

This chain links TRBV3-1 (or the pseudogene TRBV3-2) with TRBJ2-7, with 13 bases fitting TRBD2. This CDR3 contains 14 residues. V dropped 4 bases and J dropped 7; count of bases not matched to a gene: 4. Germline assignment: CDR1 LGHDT and CDR2 YNNKEL (reference sequence). This chain's CDR3 is CASSRTSGRGEQYF. The CDR3 nucleotides read TGTGCCAGCAGCCGGACTAGCGGGAGAGGGGAGCAGTACTTC.

The gene calls are TRBV5-5 and TRBJ1-1, with unresolved D. This CDR3 is built from 13 residues. Per germline, CDR1 SGHKS and CDR2 YYEKEE (reference sequence). The ends were cut back, 0 bases at V and 1 base at J, with 4 bases in the middle. The CDR3 DNA follows: TGTGCCAGCAGCTTGGATCGGAACACTGAAGCTTTCTTT. Protein sequence: CASSLDRNTEAFF. Supplemented by reference TRBV5-5 and TRBJ1-1, the full variable domain reads DAGVTQSPTHLIKTRGQQVTLRCSPISGHKSVSWYQQVLGQGPQFIFQYYEKEERGRGNFPDRFSARQFPNYSSELNVNALLLGDSALYLCASSLDRNTEAFFGQGTRLTVV.

The chain uses TRBV6-2 or TRBV6-3 and TRBJ1-4; TRBD1 might be the D (5 bases). From germline, CDR1 is MNHEY and CDR2 SVGEGT. CDR3 size: 17 residues. The V end lost 2 bases, the J end lost 5 bases, and 18 bases lay between the germline ends. The CDR3 here is CASSYIRDSRGNEKLFF. CDR3 coding DNA: TGTGCCAGCAGTTACATCCGGGACTCCCGGGGGAATGAAAAACTGTTTTTT.

The chain employs TRBV9 and TRBJ2-3; 10 nucleotides align to TRBD2. The V gene end was trimmed by 1 base and the J gene end by 4 bases; junction bases not matched to a gene: 9. The CDR3 runs 17 residues. In germline, CDR1 is SGDLS, CDR2 YYNGEE. CDR3 amino acids: CASSVRSGREDADTQYF. The CDR3 nucleotides are TGTGCCAGCAGCGTAAGGAGCGGGAGGGAAGATGCAGATACGCAGTATTTT.

The J gene is TRBJ2-1, the V gene TRBV10-3; 8 positions match TRBD1. V trimming: 6 bases; J trimming: 10 bases; junction bases outside the gene matches: 5. CDR3 length equals 12 residues. Germline V CDR1 and CDR2: ENHRY, SYGVKD. DNA for the CDR3: TGTGCCATCAGGGAAAGGACAGGGGAGCAGTTCTTC. Encoded protein: CAIRERTGEQFF.

J is TRBJ1-5 and V is TRBV7-8; D call uncertain. CDR3 length: 14 residues. The germline V gene encodes CDR1 SGHVS and CDR2 FQNEAQ. Trimming removed 1 base from V and 3 bases from J, with 7 bases in between. CDR3 sequence reads: CASSLDRFNQPQHF. The CDR3 region has the DNA TGTGCCAGCAGCTTAGATCGTTTCAATCAGCCCCAGCATTTT.

The count of this clone is one. The V call is TRBV12-3 or TRBV12-4, the J call TRBJ1-5; D is uncertain. V was trimmed by 3 bases and J by 1 base, leaving 4 bases between them. This CDR3 region has 13 residues. In nucleotides, the CDR3 is TGTGCCAGCAGTTTTAGAAGCAATCAGCCCCAGCATTTT. Its protein is CASSFRSNQPQHF.